This entry features one T cell receptor beta chain sequence. No antigen is known for it. The data belong to a study of T cells in Graves' hyperthyroidism and ophthalmopathy. Study-wide findings and caveats: A model built on 13 V-J features separated ophthalmopathy from stable hyperthyroidism.

TCR beta CDR3 regions were amplified from RNA. Carried out on the TCR CDR3, a first-round RT-PCR used the HTBI primer set. TCRdb used MiXCR to reprocess the multiplex PCR reads, holding one entry per CDR3 protein. Among just over 550,000 distinct CDR3 sequences listed, under 60% were seen once. Germline V gene lookup returns CDR1 MGHDK and CDR2 SYGVNS. V was trimmed by 5 bases and J by 1 base, leaving 21 bases between them. CDR3 size: 19 residues. The source material was peripheral blood or thyroid tissue (not recorded which). This sequence originates from a young woman with Graves' hyperthyroidism. The chain is built from TRBV25-1 and TRBJ2-6; perhaps TRBD1 as D (5 bases). CDR3 coding DNA: TGTGCCAGCAGTCCCCCGTGGCAGGGTGCGCATTCTGGGGCCAACGTCCTGACTTTC. This codes for CASSPPWQGAHSGANVLTF.